This T cell receptor (beta chain) was profiled in a study of molecular identifiers for immune sequencing clone quantification (dated by TCRdb to the late 2010s). Regarding the research as a whole: For a replicate experiment, RNA from approximately 20,000 or 98,000 naive CD8 T cells was divided into five aliquots, and four of the five aliquots were sequenced. The study was a methods study using CD8 T cells to benchmark molecular-identifier clustering-based TCR repertoire sequencing (MIDCIRS) and TCR RNA copy counting. Overall results and qualifications from the work: Clones above 20 RNA copies held over 99% of molecules in CMV-specific effector cells but under 1% in naive cells. Modeling indicated approximately 2.7 TCR RNA copies recovered per cell, compared with 9 to 10 by digital PCR, which implies a capture efficiency of approximately 29%. The sizes of highly expanded clones could end up underestimated when identical TCR molecules share a barcode. Without barcode sub-clustering, chimeric consensus sequences inflated TCR diversity; chimeras reached as high as 47%. Even against a background of around 950,000 naive CD8 T cells, spiked-in Jurkat TCR RNA amounting to a single cell's worth was reported to be detectable. Naive libraries contained spiked-in Jurkat TCR RNA (approximately nine copies' worth), which is not part of the donor repertoire.

Naive CD8 T cell libraries were made from about 20,000 to 1,000,000 sorted cells using 10%, 30% or 50% of purified RNA. Naive CD8 T cells were FACS-sorted as CD8+CD4-CCR7+CD45RA+ on a BD FACSAria II into RLT Plus buffer. Detection sensitivity was tested by spiking Jurkat RNA equal to some 11 TCR copies' worth into samples containing about 19,000-1,000,000 naive CD8 T cells. CD8 T cells were enriched with RosetteSep CD8+ T Cell Enrichment Cocktail and Ficoll-Paque, followed by ACK red cell lysis. This clonotype was found many times. Its target antigen remains unknown. No much larger clonotype is one base removed from it; base qualities were not supplied. Receptor amplification or capture employed PCR. This sample was sequenced with a NextSeq 500. Preparation of bulk TCR libraries followed a previously described approach, with the TCR primers listed in Table S5. Purification of total RNA was performed with the Qiagen AllPrep DNA/RNA kit. Before analysis, reads from multiple sequencing runs of one library were combined. Turning to the authors' computational methods: Only reads with exact TCR constant sequence were kept, trimmed to 150 nt, and grouped by their 12-nt molecular barcodes. Reads inside each barcode group were sub-clustered using a 15% Levenshtein threshold, and a quality-weighted consensus sequence was constructed for each RNA molecule. Non-functional sequences were filtered out, along with any lower-count sequence sitting one edit away from another sequence. On the basis of fitting two negative binomial distributions, barcode sub-clusters with fewer than 20% of the maximum read count were discarded. TCRdb reworked the public reads: Q25 trimming with fastp, MiXCR clone assembly, productive beta chains retained. Every CDR3 protein is listed once, alongside the most common genes and DNA of its rows. TCRdb's processing, not the authors', yielded these V and J calls. For this sample there are over 550,000 distinct CDR3 sequences; roughly 27% appear just once. Of the sample, about 0.8% falls within the top ten clones.

V is trimmed back by 3 bases and J by 3 bases, and the junction contains 3 bases that no gene match accounts for. From the cysteine through the phenylalanine, the CDR3 covers 15 amino acids. The CDR3 DNA has 45 bases and is translated from base 1. The source is a human donor in good health. Some libraries in this study had Jurkat cell RNA spiked in. The chain joins TRBV12-3 or TRBV12-4 to TRBJ1-1, with 11 middle bases fitting TRBD1. The sample consisted of naive CD8+ T cells from blood, with Jurkat cell RNA spiked in. Reading the label with the study, this specimen's cell subset or site is: FACS-sorted CD8+CD4-CCR7+CD45RA+ naive T cells. CDR3 loop: CASSFPGQGDTEAFF. Here is the DNA: TGTGCCAGCAGTTTTCCGGGACAGGGGGACACTGAAGCTTTCTTT.